These T cell receptor beta chains were read from a single sample in a study of a mutant IDH1 vaccine in newly diagnosed glioma. These receptors' targets are unknown. Clones were sequenced by immunoSEQ multiplex PCR, and TCRdb holds only the in-frame ones, with some missing. The sample yields some 61,000 clones, more than 70% seen once. Here the sequenced sample was PBMCs, taken from a glioma patient whose treatment included an IDH1 peptide vaccine. All receptors come from a man aged 18 to 30 with glioma. Both conserved end residues are part of each CDR3. The D gene is left open where the match is weak. The size of a clone is reported for some rows only, either as once, few or many, or as a class for expanded clones.

>TRBV4-2|TRBJ1-1|-|-
TGTGCCAGCAGCCAAGCAAACAGCAACACTGAAGCTTTCTTT
CASSQANSNTEAFF
>TRBV6-1|TRBJ1-2|-|-
TGTGCCAGCAGTGAAGCGTCGGGGACCCTCTTGAGAAGCTATGGCTACACCTTC
CASSEASGTLLRSYGYTF
>TRBV11-2|TRBJ2-1|-|-
TGTGCCAGCAGCTTAGGACACTACAATGAGCAGTTCTTC
CASSLGHYNEQFF
>TRBV10-3|TRBJ2-1|-|few
TGTGCCATCAGTGAAACTAGCCAAAGGGACAATGAGCAGTTCTTC
CAISETSQRDNEQFF
>TRBV30|TRBJ2-4|TRBD1|-
TGTGCCTGGTCCTACGGACAGGGCCAAAACATTCAGTACTTC
CAWSYGQGQNIQYF
>TRBV9|TRBJ2-2|-|-
TGTGCCAGCAGCGTAGCTCGGAGCTCGAACACCGGGGAGCTGTTTTTT
CASSVARSSNTGELFF
>TRBV18|TRBJ2-3|-|once
TGTGCCAGCTCACCACCGAGAACAGATACGCAGTATTTT
CASSPPRTDTQYF
>TRBV5-1|TRBJ2-1|TRBD1|-
TGCGCCAGCAGCTTGGCCCAGGGACAGGGCTTGAATGAGCAGTTCTTC
CASSLAQGQGLNEQFF
>TRBV30|TRBJ2-1|-|-
TGTGCCTGGAACCTGAACGACAATGAGCAGTTCTTC
CAWNLNDNEQFF
>TRBV6-1|TRBJ2-7|-|-
TGTGCCAGCAGTGAACGCTCTAGGCGAGAATACGAGCAGTACTTC
CASSERSRREYEQYF
>TRBV15|TRBJ2-5|TRBD2|-
TGTGCCACCAGCCCGAAGACTAGCGGGGGGGAGACCCAGTACTTC
CATSPKTSGGETQYF
>TRBV6-5|TRBJ2-3|-|-
TGTGCCAGCAGTTACTCCGCAAGCATCCGGGCGCAGTATTTT
CASSYSASIRAQYF
>TRBV6-5|TRBJ1-5|-|-
TGTGCCAGCCGACAGGCCCATAATAGCAATCAGCCCCAGCATTTT
CASRQAHNSNQPQHF
>TRBV6-1|TRBJ1-5|-|-
TGTGCCAGCAGTTCGCAGGGACTAGGGCAGCCCCAGCATTTT
CASSSQGLGQPQHF
>TRBV5-4|TRBJ2-7|-|once
TGTGCCAGCAGCTTGGTCGACGAGCAGTACTTC
CASSLVDEQYF
>TRBV18|TRBJ2-5|TRBD2|-
TGTGCCAGCTCACCACAAGCTAGCGGCATAGAGACCCAGTACTTC
CASSPQASGIETQYF
>TRBV7-2|TRBJ2-7|TRBD2|-
TGTGCCAGCACCGCCCCTTTGACTAGCGGGAGGGCCGGGGGCGAGCAGTACTTC
CASTAPLTSGRAGGEQYF
>TRBV10-2|TRBJ2-2|-|once
TGCGCCAGCAGCAGAACTGGACCCCTGAACACCGGGGAGCTGTTTTTT
CASSRTGPLNTGELFF
>TRBV6-5|TRBJ2-3|-|-
TGTGCCAGCAGTTACGGGGACCGCATGGATACGCAGTATTTT
CASSYGDRMDTQYF
>TRBV18|TRBJ2-4|-|-
TGTGCCAGCTCACCACCGGAGGTTAACGAAAACATTCAGTACTTC
CASSPPEVNENIQYF
>TRBV7-6|TRBJ1-6|TRBD1|-
TGTGCCAGCAGCTTAGATGATGGGACAGGAAGTAATTCACCCCTCCACTTT
CASSLDDGTGSNSPLHF
>TRBV5-6|TRBJ2-1|-|-
TGTGCCAGCAGCGTGGTAGTGGGCGGTGGTGAGCAGTTCTTC
CASSVVVGGGEQFF
>TRBV19|TRBJ1-1|TRBD1|once
TGTGCCAGTAGACCGGGACAGCTGAACACTGAAGCTTTCTTT
CASRPGQLNTEAFF
>TRBV27|TRBJ1-1|-|many
TGTGCCAGCAGCCGTGAAGGCGGGATCACTGAAGCTTTCTTT
CASSREGGITEAFF
>TRBV19|TRBJ2-7|TRBD2|once
TGTGCCACCCTAGCGGGAGGAGAAGAGCAGTACTTC
CATLAGGEEQYF
>TRBV10-2|TRBJ2-7|-|-
TGCGCCAGCAGTGAGTCGAACGAGCAGTACTTC
CASSESNEQYF
>TRBV25-1|TRBJ2-7|TRBD1|-
TGTGCCAGCAGTGAATATGGTGCCGGGACAGGGGCCTACGAGCAGTACTTC
CASSEYGAGTGAYEQYF
>TRBV6-1|TRBJ2-4|-|-
TGTGCCAGCAGCGTAGCAAGGGGAGACATTCAGTACTTC
CASSVARGDIQYF
>TRBV5-6|TRBJ2-1|TRBD2|-
TGTGCCAGCAGCTTAACCTCCCTAGCGGTCTCCTACAATGAGCAGTTCTTC
CASSLTSLAVSYNEQFF
>TRBV5-1|TRBJ2-5|TRBD2|-
TGCGCCAGCAGCTTTAGCGGGAGGGCCCGGGAAGAGACCCAGTACTTC
CASSFSGRAREETQYF
>TRBV30|TRBJ2-7|TRBD1|-
TGTGCCTGGATGGGGACAGGGCGGAGCTCCTACGAGCAGTACTTC
CAWMGTGRSSYEQYF
>TRBV6-6|TRBJ1-5|TRBD1|-
TGTGCCAGCACCAAGACAGGGGTAGGGAGTCAGCCCCAGCATTTT
CASTKTGVGSQPQHF
>TRBV6-6|TRBJ2-3|-|-
TGTGCCAGCAGTACGAGACCGTACAGCACAGATACGCAGTATTTT
CASSTRPYSTDTQYF
>TRBV27|TRBJ2-1|-|-
TGTGCCAGCAGTTCGTGGCAGGGAGGCAATGAGCAGTTCTTC
CASSSWQGGNEQFF
>TRBV15|TRBJ2-3|TRBD2|-
TGTGCCACCAGCACCCGGGACTATAACACAGATACGCAGTATTTT
CATSTRDYNTDTQYF
>TRBV7-2|TRBJ1-1|TRBD1|few
TGTGCCAGCAGCTTGGCCCCAGGGGGGAACACTGAAGCTTTCTTT
CASSLAPGGNTEAFF
>TRBV4-1|TRBJ2-7|-|-
TGCGCCAGCAGCCGGGATCGGACAGTATCCTACGAGCAGTACTTC
CASSRDRTVSYEQYF
>TRBV9|TRBJ2-1|TRBD2|-
TGTGCCAGCAGCAGCACTAGCGGGAGGGGTGAGCAGTTCTTC
CASSSTSGRGEQFF
>TRBV14|TRBJ1-4|TRBD1|-
TGTGCCAGCAGCCAATCTTTACAGGGGGCCCCGGGAAATGAAAAACTGTTTTTT
CASSQSLQGAPGNEKLFF
>TRBV7-8|TRBJ2-5|-|once
TGTGCCAGCAGCCAGGTTCAGCTCCAAGAGACCCAGTACTTC
CASSQVQLQETQYF
>TRBV10-3|TRBJ2-2|TRBD1|-
TGTGCCATCAGTGATCCTGGGCAGGGGGCGAACACCGGGGAGCTGTTTTTT
CAISDPGQGANTGELFF
>TRBV7-2|TRBJ1-1|-|-
TGTGCCAGCAGCTTGTTTAGGGCGGGGATGAACACTGAAGCTTTCTTT
CASSLFRAGMNTEAFF
>TRBV27|TRBJ1-4|-|-
TGTGCCAGCAGTTCGAGGGACGGCAAGGAAAAACTGTTTTTT
CASSSRDGKEKLFF
>TRBV5-6|TRBJ1-2|-|-
TGTGCCAGCAGCTCGGCGGTCTCCTATGGCTACACCTTC
CASSSAVSYGYTF
>TRBV4-3|TRBJ2-2|-|-
TGCGCCAGCAGCCAATTAACAGGGACGAACACCGGGGAGCTGTTTTTT
CASSQLTGTNTGELFF
>TRBV18|TRBJ2-1|TRBD2|-
TGTGCCAGCTCACCACCGATGGGCTTATTGCGACTAGCGGGCTCCTACAATGAGCAGTTCTTC
CASSPPMGLLRLAGSYNEQFF
>TRBV6-5|TRBJ2-1|TRBD1|-
TGTGCCAGCAGTTACTACAGGGGTTTTGACTACAATGAGCAGTTCTTC
CASSYYRGFDYNEQFF
>TRBV18|TRBJ1-1|TRBD1|-
TGTGCCAGCTCGAGGGACAGGGGAGCCACTGAAGCTTTCTTT
CASSRDRGATEAFF
>TRBV19|TRBJ2-5|TRBD2|-
TGTGCCAGTGGGGTAGCGGGGGGGCCCGGGACCCAGTACTTC
CASGVAGGPGTQYF
>TRBV30|TRBJ1-1|TRBD1|once
TGTGCCGGGGACAGGGTGGGGACTGAAGCTTTCTTT
CAGDRVGTEAFF
>TRBV5-1|TRBJ1-2|-|-
TGCGCCAGCACCGCGTCGGACGGCTACACCTTC
CASTASDGYTF
>TRBV5-6|TRBJ2-2|-|-
TGTGCCAGCCGCCTGGCCCTCCGGACACCTGCGAACACCGGGGAGCTGTTTTTT
CASRLALRTPANTGELFF
>TRBV13|TRBJ1-1|-|-
TGTGCCAGCAGTATACCGGGACTGGGGCACTCTGAAGCTTTCTTT
CASSIPGLGHSEAFF
>TRBV2|TRBJ2-3|TRBD2|-
TGTGCCAGCAGGGCTACTAGCGGGGGGGCCACAGATACGCAGTATTTT
CASRATSGGATDTQYF
>TRBV5-1|TRBJ2-7|-|-
TGCGCCAGCAGCTTCGGACAAGCCGGTGGCGAGCAGTACTTC
CASSFGQAGGEQYF